This T cell receptor beta chain derives from a study of Tregs in tolerant kidney transplant recipients. The CDR3 runs to 14 residues. CDR1 is SNHLY, CDR2 FYNNEI, per germline. Clones were sequenced by immunoSEQ multiplex PCR, and TCRdb holds only the in-frame ones, with some missing. Here the sample spans about 64,000 clones, approximately 98% being singletons. Unstimulated Tregs (CD4+CD25+CD127-) and CD4+CD25- non-Tregs were sorted from PBMCs. As regards this clone: The antigen is unknown.

Notes on the study in general: The small number of patients limits these findings pending further validation. Antigen-driven expansion was suggested because donor-specific Tregs expanded more than all Tregs in tolerant patients.

This material consisted of Tregs from blood, taken before the transplant. The V call is TRBV2, the J call TRBJ2-5, with D unclear. The DNA end is more similar to TRBJ2-7, so the J call may be wrong. This TCR was sampled from a human donor who received a combined kidney and bone marrow transplant. The CDR3, as DNA: TGTGCCAGCAGCCTTGCGGTTTCTTCCTACGAGCAGTACTTC. The encoded protein is CASSLAVSSYEQYF.